The sample holds one count of the clone carrying this T cell receptor (beta chain). Methods used by the authors: Researchers report that nucleated cell counts were estimated from reference gene primer amplification. Clones were read by immunoSEQ multiplex PCR, and TCRdb kept only the in-frame ones, dropping some. V, J and clone size are those of that table, while D and trimming were read from the DNA. The data show 150,000 to 200,000 clones, roughly four fifths seen once. This sample was included in a study of blood T cell repertoires in COVID-19. Study summary: Donors in the United States, Italy and Spain gave samples during acute or convalescent COVID-19.

The CDR3 sequence is 14 residues long. V was clipped by 7 bases and J by 4 bases; unmatched bases: 7. In germline, CDR1 is LNHDA, CDR2 SQIVND (reference sequence). The chain is built from TRBV19 and TRBJ1-5, with TRBD1 matching over 7 bases. This sequence was found in a man between 60 and 70 years old with active or convalescent COVID-19. Sequenced material: peripheral blood. In nucleotides, the CDR3 is TGTGCCAGTAACGACAGGGTCGGGAATCAGCCCCAGCATTTT. Translated: CASNDRVGNQPQHF.